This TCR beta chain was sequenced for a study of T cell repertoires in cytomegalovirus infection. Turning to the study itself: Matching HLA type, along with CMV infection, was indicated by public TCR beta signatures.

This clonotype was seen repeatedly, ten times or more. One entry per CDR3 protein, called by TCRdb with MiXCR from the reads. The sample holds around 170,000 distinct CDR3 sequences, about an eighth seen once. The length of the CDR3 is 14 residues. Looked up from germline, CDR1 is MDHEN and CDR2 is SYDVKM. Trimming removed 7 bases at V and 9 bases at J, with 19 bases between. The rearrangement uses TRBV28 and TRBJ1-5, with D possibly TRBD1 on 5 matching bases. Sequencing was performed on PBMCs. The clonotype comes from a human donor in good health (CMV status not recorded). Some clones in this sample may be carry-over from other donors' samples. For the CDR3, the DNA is TGTGCCAGCACCCCAGGGACTCCCCCCCCGCCCCAGCATTTT. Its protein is CASTPGTPPPPQHF.